These 23 T cell receptor beta chains came from one sample sequenced in a study of OX40 agonist ivuxolimab in advanced cancers. Repertoires were generated with immunoSEQ multiplex PCR, while TCRdb's copy carries only in-frame clones and drops some. The data hold approximately 100,000 clones, with 70% to 85% observed a single time. This specimen consisted of CD4+ or CD8+ T cells sorted from blood, obtained in a trial of the OX40 agonist ivuxolimab. Receptors were obtained from an adult with an advanced solid tumor such as melanoma, head and neck, liver or kidney cancer.

V and J are TRBV7-9 and TRBJ1-5, with D unclear. The CDR3 is made up of 12 amino acids. The ends were cut back, 10 bases at V and 4 bases at J, with 11 bases in the middle. Germline lookup yields CDR1 SEHNR and CDR2 FQNEAQ (reference sequence). The CDR3 protein is CATTTLNQPQHF. The CDR3 nucleotides are TGTGCCACCACGACTCTAAATCAGCCCCAGCATTTT.

A single count supports this clone. V and J are TRBV11-2 and TRBJ1-5; D remains unclear. Germline CDR1 is SGHAT and CDR2 is FQNNGV. The CDR3 runs to 13 residues. With 3 bases removed from V and 5 bases from J, the gap between germline ends came to 8 bases. CDR3 region: CASSFQRDQPQHF. The CDR3 DNA reads as TGTGCCAGCAGCTTTCAGAGGGATCAGCCCCAGCATTTT.

The J gene is TRBJ1-4, the V gene TRBV19; D is undetermined. Germline V gene lookup returns CDR1 LNHDA and CDR2 SQIVND (reference sequence). V lost 10 bases and J lost 6, with 6 bases in between. CDR3 length: 10 residues. Here the CDR3 reads CATGDEKLFF. CDR3 coding DNA: TGTGCCACCGGGGATGAAAAACTGTTTTTT.

Here the CDR3 reads CASRPPPGQGFEQYF. CDR3 DNA: TGTGCCAGCAGGCCGCCCCCGGGACAGGGGTTCGAGCAGTACTTC. V gene TRBV6-5 combines with J gene TRBJ2-7; 10 bases fit TRBD1. The germline CDR1 and CDR2 sequences are MNHEY and SVGAGI. The CDR3 is 15 residues long. The junction had 11 bases not matched to a gene; V was cut back by 6 bases and J by 6 bases.

This rearrangement joins TRBV28 to TRBJ2-7; D remains ambiguous. The CDR3 length is 12 residues. Germline V gene data show CDR1 as MDHEN and CDR2 as SYDVKM. Trimming cost V 7 bases and J 8 bases, with 15 bases left between them. The CDR3 sequence is CASTNLLGQQYF. Here the CDR3 DNA reads TGTGCCAGCACCAACTTACTTGGCCAGCAGTACTTC.

V is TRBV4-3 and J is TRBJ1-1, with unresolved D. The CDR3 has 13 amino acids. Trimming removed 0 bases at V and 7 bases at J, with 9 bases between. Germline-derived CDR1 and CDR2 are LGHNA and YSLEER. DNA of the CDR3: TGCGCCAGCAGCCAAGATATGTCTTTTGAAGCTTTCTTT. It encodes CASSQDMSFEAFF.

This clone was observed a handful of times. The chain joins TRBV9 to TRBJ2-1; perhaps TRBD2 as D (5 bases). CDR1 and CDR2 from the germline V gene are SGDLS and YYNGEE. The CDR3 covers 13 residues. V lost 4 bases, J lost 6 bases, and 11 bases lay in between. The CDR3 DNA reads as TGTGCCAGCAGCCCCCAACGGGGCAATGAGCAGTTCTTC. Protein product: CASSPQRGNEQFF.

The rearrangement joins TRBV4-3 to TRBJ2-5, with 11 bases aligning to TRBD2. TRBJ2-7 matches the DNA end more closely, so the J call is doubtful. The CDR3 loop spans 15 amino acids. CDR1 is LGHNA and CDR2 is YSLEER in the germline V gene. The CDR3 sequence is CASSPLAGGSYEQYF. The CDR3 nucleotides read TGCGCCAGCAGCCCTCTAGCGGGAGGCTCCTACGAGCAGTACTTC.

The chain employs TRBV5-1 and TRBJ1-4, with TRBD1 identical over 9 bases. The CDR3 has 14 residues. CDR1 and CDR2 (germline): SGHRS, YFSETQ. Trimming cost V 2 bases and J 8 bases; bases outside gene matches: 4. CDR3 loop: CASSFTGQGEKLFF. The DNA of the CDR3 is TGCGCCAGCAGCTTTACGGGACAGGGCGAAAAACTGTTTTTT.

In nucleotides, the CDR3 is TGTGCCAGCAGCTTGGACAGGGACTATGGCTACACCTTC. Translation gives CASSLDRDYGYTF. The gene calls are TRBV5-6 and TRBJ1-2; weak D call: TRBD1 (6 bases). Germline V gives CDR1 SGHDT, CDR2 YYEEEE. The CDR3 has 13 residues. Between the trimmed V and J ends, which lost 0 bases and 3 bases, there was a span of 6 bases.

V and J are TRBV28 and TRBJ2-5; 7 bases match TRBD2. The CDR3 sequence is 13 residues long. In germline, CDR1 is MDHEN, CDR2 SYDVKM. J gave up 3 bases and V 8 bases, and 6 bases lay outside the gene matches. CDR3 sequence: CASWRAGEETQYF. CDR3 bases: TGTGCCAGCTGGAGGGCGGGGGAAGAGACCCAGTACTTC.

The chain employs TRBV29-1 and TRBJ2-1; the match to TRBD1 covers 7 bases. The CDR3 contains 13 residues. The germline gives CDR1 SQVTM, CDR2 ANQGSEA. The V gene end was trimmed by 4 bases and the J gene end by 6 bases; junction bases not matched to a gene: 6. The CDR3 DNA reads as TGCAGCGTTGGGTCTAACAGGGGCAATGAGCAGTTCTTC. Protein sequence: CSVGSNRGNEQFF.

The chain uses TRBV2 and TRBJ2-3, with TRBD1 matching over 8 bases. With 7 bases clipped from V and 1 base from J, the junction kept 4 bases outside the gene matches. Germline CDR1 is SNHLY and CDR2 is FYNNEI. The CDR3 sequence is 14 residues long. In DNA, the CDR3 is TGTGCCAGCAATGGACAGGGAGGCACAGATACGCAGTATTTT. Translated, it gives CASNGQGGTDTQYF.

The chain has TRBV28 and TRBJ1-5; 7 bases match TRBD1. V was clipped by 8 bases and J by 0 bases; unmatched bases: 10. CDR3 length equals 16 residues. The germline V gene has CDR1 MDHEN and CDR2 SYDVKM. The CDR3 bases are TGTGCCAGCGTAAGTGGGACAGCAATTAGCAATCAGCCCCAGCATTTT. Protein product: CASVSGTAISNQPQHF.

This chain uses TRBV11-1 with TRBJ2-7; 7 nucleotides agree with TRBD1. This CDR3 is built from 17 residues. V was clipped by 4 bases and J by 2 bases; unmatched bases: 14. The V gene's germline CDR1 is SGHAT and CDR2 FQDESV (reference sequence). Written as DNA, the CDR3 is TGTGCCAGCAGCTCTACCTTCCTGGCAGGGGGACCCTACGAGCAGTACTTC. Translating gives CASSSTFLAGGPYEQYF. The full variable domain, with the rest looked up from reference TRBV11-1 and TRBJ2-7, is EAEVAQSPRYKITEKSQAVAFWCDPISGHATLYWYRQILGQGPELLVQFQDESVVDDSQLPKDRFSAERLKGVDSTLKIQPAELGDSAMYLCASSSTFLAGGPYEQYFGPGTRLTVT.

V is TRBV19 and J is TRBJ2-7; D unclear. V dropped 4 bases and J dropped 6 bases, with 13 bases sitting between them. The length of the CDR3 is 13 residues. CDR1 and CDR2 from the germline V gene are LNHDA and SQIVND (reference sequence). The CDR3 nucleotides are TGTGCCAGTAGTAAGGGTACACCTAGCGAGCAGTACTTC. It is translated as CASSKGTPSEQYF.

A few counts support this clone. The V and J genes are TRBV11-2 and TRBJ2-7; unclear D gene. The CDR3 sequence is 14 residues long. V was clipped by 2 bases and J by 9 bases, with 17 bases between them. Per the germline V gene, CDR1 is SGHAT and CDR2 is FQNNGV. The CDR3 region has the DNA TGTGCCAGCAGCTTATTGAGTAGGCTACGAATGCAGTACTTC. Translated, it gives CASSLLSRLRMQYF.

The chain has TRBV7-9 and TRBJ2-5; D unclear. Germline V gene sequence: CDR1 SEHNR, CDR2 FQNEAQ (reference sequence). The CDR3 covers 10 residues. V gave up 8 bases and J gave up 4 bases, with 5 bases separating them. The CDR3 region has the DNA TGTGCCAGCGCCGTAGAGACCCAGTACTTC. Its translation: CASAVETQYF.

The chain joins TRBV10-3 to TRBJ1-5; no reliable D call. The V end was cut by 2 bases, the J end by 3 bases, with 11 bases between. The V gene's germline CDR1 is ENHRY and CDR2 SYGVKD. The CDR3 consists of 15 residues. In DNA form, the CDR3 reads TGTGCCATCAGTGAGCGGGGTGGGTACAATCAGCCCCAGCATTTT. It is translated as CAISERGGYNQPQHF.

The chain recombines TRBV9 with TRBJ2-3, with 8 bases matching TRBD1. Germline-derived CDR1 and CDR2 are SGDLS and YYNGEE. Trimming at V came to 4 bases and at J to 6 bases, leaving 10 bases not matched to a gene. The CDR3 loop spans 15 amino acids. For the CDR3, the DNA is TGTGCCAGCAGCACCCGGGACAGGCTTTTGGATACGCAGTATTTT. Translation: CASSTRDRLLDTQYF. The variable domain in full, with the rest retrieved from reference TRBV9 and TRBJ2-3, is DSGVTQTPKHLITATGQRVTLRCSPRSGDLSVYWYQQSLDQGLQFLIQYYNGEERAKGNILERFSAQQFPDLHSELNLSSLELGDSALYFCASSTRDRLLDTQYFGPGTRLTVL.

V usage is TRBV5-8 and J usage is TRBJ2-1, with D unresolved. Germline V gene data show CDR1 as SGHTS and CDR2 as YDEGEE. The V end was cut by 4 bases, the J end by 6 bases, with 11 bases between. The CDR3 contains 13 residues. This CDR3 reads CASSRGSSNEQFF. The CDR3 nucleotides read TGTGCCAGCAGCAGAGGTAGTAGCAATGAGCAGTTCTTC.

This chain connects TRBV28 to TRBJ1-5; D might be TRBD1 (5 bases). Trimming shortened V by 2 bases and J by 0 bases, and 14 bases separated the two germline ends. The length of the CDR3 is 17 residues. CDR1 and CDR2 (germline): MDHEN, SYDVKM. DNA of the CDR3: TGTGCCAGCAGTTTACCGGGACGGACATATAGCAATCAGCCCCAGCATTTT. It specifies CASSLPGRTYSNQPQHF.

The chain joins TRBV7-9 to TRBJ2-1, with D possibly being TRBD1 (5 bases). Germline CDR1 and CDR2: SEHNR and FQNEAQ (reference sequence). This CDR3 has 12 amino acids. The germline V and J ends were trimmed by 4 bases and 7 bases, with 8 bases remaining between them. Written as DNA, the CDR3 is TGTGCCAGCAGCTCAGGGCGGAATGAGCAGTTCTTC. Protein product: CASSSGRNEQFF.